This T cell receptor (beta chain) was sequenced for a study of regulatory T cells in long-lasting Graves disease. Sample time point: newly diagnosed GD, antithyroid drugs for less than 3 months. RNA extracted from PBMCs served as the sequencing template. The CDR3 sequence is 17 residues long. The ends were cut back, 1 base at V and 1 base at J, with 14 bases in the middle. About this clonotype itself: Its antigen is not identified.

CDR3 regions were amplified by Arm-PCR using iRepertoire HTBI primers to build TCR beta libraries. As processed by the authors: Identified across the samples were over 50 TRBV segments and roughly 13 TRBJ segments. Each CDR3 protein gets one entry after TCRdb re-called the multiplex PCR reads with MiXCR. The V and J calls were not made by the authors but by TCRdb's processing. Here the sample spans hundreds of thousands of distinct CDR3 sequences, roughly 16% being singletons. Study-wide points: Clonotypes that were public and shared totalled 2,500 to 3,500 in persistent patients versus 750 to 1,000 in new patients.

This sample also appeared in a second study, on T cells in Graves' hyperthyroidism and ophthalmopathy. That paper notes: For ophthalmopathy, model prediction preceded onset by a median 6.5 months.

The genes are TRBV12-3 or TRBV12-4 and TRBJ2-4; a weak D match, TRBD1 (6 bases). The specimen was peripheral blood mononuclear cells (PBMCs), collected at new diagnosis, from a patient treated with antithyroid drugs. The sequence came from a woman aged 30 to 39 with Graves disease. This CDR3 reads CASSLGIQGGAKNIQYF. The CDR3 DNA is TGTGCCAGCAGTTTAGGGATACAGGGTGGGGCCAAAAACATTCAGTACTTC.